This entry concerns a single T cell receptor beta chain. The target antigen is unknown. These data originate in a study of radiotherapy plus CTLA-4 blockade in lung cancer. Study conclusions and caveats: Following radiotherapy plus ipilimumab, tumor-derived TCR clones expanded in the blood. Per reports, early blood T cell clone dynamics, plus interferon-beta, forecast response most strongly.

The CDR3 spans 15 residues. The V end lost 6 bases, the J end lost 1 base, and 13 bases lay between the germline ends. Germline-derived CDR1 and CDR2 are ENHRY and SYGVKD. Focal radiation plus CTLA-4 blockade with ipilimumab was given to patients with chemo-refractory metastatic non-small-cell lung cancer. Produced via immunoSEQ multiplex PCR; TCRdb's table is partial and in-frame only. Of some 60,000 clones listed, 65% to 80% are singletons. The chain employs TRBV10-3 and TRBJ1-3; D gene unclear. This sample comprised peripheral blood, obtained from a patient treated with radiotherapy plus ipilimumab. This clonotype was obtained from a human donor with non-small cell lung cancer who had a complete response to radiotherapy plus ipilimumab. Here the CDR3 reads CAISSITPSGNTIYF. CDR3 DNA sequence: TGTGCCATCAGCTCAATTACACCTTCTGGAAACACCATATATTTT.